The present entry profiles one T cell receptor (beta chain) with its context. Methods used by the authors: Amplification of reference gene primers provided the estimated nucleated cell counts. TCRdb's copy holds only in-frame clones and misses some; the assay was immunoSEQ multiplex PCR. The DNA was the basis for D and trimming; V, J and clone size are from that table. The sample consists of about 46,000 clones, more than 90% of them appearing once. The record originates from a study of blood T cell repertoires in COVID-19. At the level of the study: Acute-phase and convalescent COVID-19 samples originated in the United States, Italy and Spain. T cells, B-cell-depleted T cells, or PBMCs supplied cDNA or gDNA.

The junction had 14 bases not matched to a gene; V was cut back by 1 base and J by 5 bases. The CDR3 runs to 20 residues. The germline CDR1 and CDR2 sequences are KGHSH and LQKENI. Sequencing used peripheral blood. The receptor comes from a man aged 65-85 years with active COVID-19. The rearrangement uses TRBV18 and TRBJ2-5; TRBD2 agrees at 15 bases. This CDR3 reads CASSPLGLAGGRPLSETQYF. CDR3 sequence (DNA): TGTGCCAGCTCACCACTGGGACTAGCGGGGGGCCGACCCCTCTCGGAGACCCAGTACTTC.